A selection of T cell receptor beta chains follows, all from one sample in a study of beta chain features in type 1 diabetes. The assay was immunoSEQ multiplex PCR, and TCRdb's table has in-frame clones only and misses some. Of 160,000 or so clones listed, 8% to 9.5% are singletons. The sample taken for sequencing was central memory CD4+ T cells from blood. All receptors come from a young woman with type 1 diabetes. Each CDR3 is given with its conserved first and last residue. Each record gives: clone size, J gene, CDR3 length, V gene, D gene, CDR3 protein, CDR3 DNA. The D gene is left open where the match is weak. For some rows the clone size is stated as once, few or many, or as a class when expanded; others skip it.

NA TRBJ2-5 15 TRBV7-9 NA CASSSSIVRQETQYF TGTGCCAGCAGCTCTTCTATAGTGAGGCAAGAGACCCAGTACTTC
NA TRBJ1-3 14 TRBV14 NA CASSPSRTGNTIYF TGTGCCAGCAGCCCTAGTAGAACTGGAAACACCATATATTTT
many TRBJ2-7 16 TRBV7-2 TRBD2 CASSLVSSGGNYEQYF TGTGCCAGCAGCTTAGTATCTAGCGGGGGGAACTACGAGCAGTACTTC
NA TRBJ2-7 11 TRBV25-1 NA CASSDARIQYF TGTGCCAGCAGTGACGCGCGGATTCAGTACTTC
few TRBJ1-2 12 TRBV2 TRBD1 CASSGQGYGYTF TGTGCCAGCAGTGGACAGGGCTATGGCTACACCTTC
NA TRBJ2-1 17 TRBV30 TRBD2 CAWSDRAGGSTYNEQFF TGTGCCTGGAGTGATAGGGCGGGAGGGTCGACCTACAATGAGCAGTTCTTC
NA TRBJ1-1 13 TRBV11-2 NA CASSLQGMTEAFF TGTGCCAGCAGCTTACAGGGGATGACTGAAGCTTTCTTT
few TRBJ2-1 18 TRBV11-2 TRBD2 CASSTASGGSVVYNEQFF TGTGCCAGCAGCACCGCTAGCGGGGGGTCTGTCGTATACAATGAGCAGTTCTTC
few TRBJ2-7 11 TRBV7-9 NA CASSITYEQYF TGTGCCAGCAGCATCACCTACGAGCAGTACTTC
NA TRBJ2-7 19 TRBV27 TRBD2 CASSSRAIPILAGEDEQYF TGTGCCAGCAGTTCCCGGGCTATCCCGATCTTAGCGGGAGAGGACGAGCAGTACTTC
NA TRBJ2-1 12 TRBV5-1 NA CASRRRGGEQFF TGTGCCAGCAGAAGGCGGGGTGGGGAGCAGTTCTTC
few TRBJ2-5 14 TRBV5-1 TRBD1 CASSRGQGEETQYF TGCGCCAGCAGCAGGGGACAGGGCGAGGAGACCCAGTACTTC
few TRBJ1-2 15 TRBV5-6 NA CASSYTGPVNYGYTF TGTGCCAGCAGCTACACAGGGCCGGTGAACTATGGCTACACCTTC
few TRBJ1-1 14 TRBV30 NA CAWSVSQTNTEAFF TGTGCCTGGAGTGTATCACAGACGAACACTGAAGCTTTCTTT
NA TRBJ2-7 16 TRBV10-3 TRBD1 CANSGGSGTGEPEQHF TGTGCCAACTCGGGGGGGTCTGGGACAGGGGAGCCGGAGCAGCACTTC
NA TRBJ1-2 13 TRBV7-3 TRBD1 CASSPGQGEGYTF TGTGCCAGCAGTCCGGGACAGGGGGAGGGCTACACCTTC
NA TRBJ2-1 16 TRBV9 NA CASSVDLGRGGNEQFF TGTGCCAGCAGCGTAGATTTAGGGAGAGGGGGCAATGAGCAGTTCTTC
NA TRBJ2-2 15 TRBV7-3 NA CASSSPNGVTGELFF TGTGCCAGCAGCTCCCCGAACGGGGTCACCGGGGAGCTGTTTTTT
few TRBJ1-1 16 TRBV27 TRBD1 CASSRQRRGRAAEAFF TGTGCCAGCAGTAGGCAACGCAGGGGGCGCGCCGCTGAAGCTTTCTTT
NA TRBJ1-1 15 TRBV5-1 NA CASSLSGGLNTEAFF TGCGCCAGCAGCTTGTCTGGGGGCTTGAACACTGAAGCTTTCTTT
NA TRBJ2-3 16 TRBV4-3 TRBD2 CASSQESSGAGGTQYF TGCGCCAGCAGCCAAGAGTCTAGCGGGGCAGGGGGTACGCAGTATTTT
NA TRBJ2-5 15 TRBV12-5 TRBD1 CASGSGQGGVETQYF TGTGCTAGTGGTTCGGGACAGGGTGGGGTAGAGACCCAGTACTTC
NA TRBJ1-1 12 TRBV29-1 NA CSVVRTDTEAFF TGCAGCGTTGTCCGGACAGACACTGAAGCTTTCTTT
NA TRBJ2-7 14 TRBV5-1 TRBD2 CASSAGTSGYEQYF TGCGCCAGCAGCGCTGGGACTAGCGGATACGAGCAGTACTTC
NA TRBJ2-2 13 TRBV2 NA CASSALAVGELFF TGTGCCAGCAGTGCCCTAGCCGTCGGGGAGCTGTTTTTT
few TRBJ2-1 14 TRBV7-2 TRBD1 CASSLGDRGRKKFF TGTGCCAGCAGCTTAGGGGACAGGGGGCGCAAGAAGTTCTTC
NA TRBJ1-2 13 TRBV11-2 NA CASALGQNYGYTF TGTGCCAGCGCCCTTGGGCAGAACTATGGCTACACCTTC
few TRBJ1-1 14 TRBV5-6 NA CASRASGAITEAFF TGTGCCAGCAGGGCGTCAGGGGCGATCACTGAAGCTTTCTTT
NA TRBJ1-4 14 TRBV10-3 NA CAISDSRVQEKLFF TGTGCCATCAGTGACTCCAGGGTCCAGGAAAAACTGTTTTTT
few TRBJ2-7 15 TRBV5-1 TRBD2 CASSPSGGTTYEQYF TGCGCCAGCAGCCCCAGCGGGGGAACCACCTACGAGCAGTACTTC
NA TRBJ2-2 15 TRBV2 NA CASSGVTVWTGELFF TGTGCCAGCAGTGGCGTGACAGTATGGACCGGGGAGCTGTTTTTT
few TRBJ2-5 13 TRBV5-4 NA CASSSGFQETQYF TGTGCCAGCAGCTCGGGGTTCCAAGAGACCCAGTACTTC
NA TRBJ2-1 15 TRBV5-1 TRBD2 CASSPERLAVDEQFF TGCGCCAGCAGCCCCGAACGGCTAGCGGTCGATGAGCAGTTCTTC
few TRBJ2-3 16 TRBV7-3 TRBD2 CASSPKAGGGADTQYF TGTGCCAGCAGCCCAAAAGCGGGAGGGGGCGCAGATACGCAGTATTTT
few TRBJ2-1 21 TRBV18 TRBD2 CASSPPLGLAGGVGFGNEQFF TGTGCCAGCTCACCACCGTTGGGACTAGCGGGAGGGGTCGGTTTTGGCAATGAGCAGTTCTTC
NA TRBJ2-1 13 TRBV11-2 NA CASSLGENNEQFF TGTGCCAGCAGTCTTGGTGAGAACAATGAGCAGTTCTTC
NA TRBJ2-5 15 TRBV11-2 TRBD1 CASSPSTGAGETQYF TGTGCCAGCAGCCCGTCGACAGGGGCAGGGGAGACCCAGTACTTC
few TRBJ2-3 13 TRBV14 NA CASSRQFTDTQYF TGTGCCAGCAGTCGACAGTTCACAGATACGCAGTATTTT
few TRBJ2-6 15 TRBV27 NA CASSLWQSGANVLTF TGTGCCAGCAGTTTATGGCAGTCTGGGGCCAACGTCCTGACTTTC
NA TRBJ1-3 15 TRBV9 NA CASSPEGGRGNTIYF TGTGCCAGCAGCCCCGAGGGAGGGCGCGGAAACACCATATATTTT
few TRBJ2-2 17 TRBV6-1 TRBD2 CASSEQPGTTHTGELFF TGTGCCAGCAGTGAACAACCCGGGACTACCCACACCGGGGAGCTGTTTTTT
NA TRBJ2-7 14 TRBV25-1 TRBD2 CASTGLAGTYEQYF TGTGCCAGCACAGGACTAGCGGGAACATACGAGCAGTACTTC
NA TRBJ1-3 14 TRBV30 NA CAWSRGGSGNTIYF TGTGCCTGGAGTAGGGGGGGCTCTGGAAACACCATATATTTT
few TRBJ1-4 13 TRBV7-8 TRBD1 CASSPGQGGKLFF TGTGCCAGCAGCCCAGGACAGGGCGGAAAACTGTTTTTT
NA TRBJ2-3 12 TRBV7-9 NA CASSESTDTQYF TGTGCCAGCAGCGAGAGCACAGATACGCAGTATTTT
NA TRBJ2-1 12 TRBV6-5 NA CASSYDRNEQFF TGTGCCAGCAGTTACGATCGGAATGAGCAGTTCTTC
few TRBJ2-5 15 TRBV7-9 NA CASSPGTGFQETQYF TGTGCCAGCAGCCCCGGAACGGGATTCCAAGAGACCCAGTACTTC
few TRBJ1-1 13 TRBV7-9 NA CASSSLSGTEAFF TGTGCCAGCAGCTCATTATCGGGGACTGAAGCTTTCTTT
few TRBJ2-3 14 TRBV7-6 NA CASSQGQGTDTQYF TGTGCCAGCAGTCAAGGGCAGGGAACAGATACGCAGTATTTT
few TRBJ2-6 15 TRBV7-2 NA CASSPQGAGANVLTF TGTGCCAGCAGCCCACAGGGCGCTGGGGCCAACGTCCTGACTTTC
NA TRBJ2-7 14 TRBV18 NA CASSPQGFSYEQYF TGTGCCAGCTCACCACAGGGGTTCTCCTACGAGCAGTACTTC
NA TRBJ2-3 13 TRBV27 TRBD1 CASRTGGRDTQYF TGTGCCAGCAGAACAGGGGGCCGGGATACGCAGTATTTT
many TRBJ1-3 13 TRBV14 NA CASSPDLPYTIYF TGTGCCAGCAGCCCGGACTTGCCATACACCATATATTTT
NA TRBJ2-7 15 TRBV19 TRBD2 CASSSFGTSSLEQYF TGTGCCAGTAGTAGCTTCGGGACTAGCTCGCTCGAGCAGTACTTC
few TRBJ2-7 13 TRBV5-4 NA CASSAWGRDEQYF TGTGCCAGCAGCGCTTGGGGCAGGGACGAGCAGTACTTC
NA TRBJ2-1 18 TRBV14 TRBD2 CASSQDKTSGGLLDEQFF TGTGCCAGCAGCCAAGATAAGACTAGCGGGGGCCTGTTGGATGAGCAGTTCTTC
many TRBJ1-4 16 TRBV7-9 TRBD1 CASSGQGAQTNEKLFF TGTGCCAGCAGCGGACAGGGGGCGCAAACTAATGAAAAACTGTTTTTT
NA TRBJ2-2 13 TRBV11-2 TRBD1 CATRQGAGGELFF TGTGCCACGAGACAGGGGGCCGGCGGGGAGCTGTTTTTT
NA TRBJ2-5 13 TRBV5-1 NA CASSDQVQETQYF TGCGCCAGCAGCGATCAGGTTCAAGAGACCCAGTACTTC